A single sample gave rise to the 27 T cell receptor beta chains below, sequenced in a study of T cells in Graves' hyperthyroidism and ophthalmopathy. Amplification targeted TCR beta CDR3 regions from RNA transcripts. HTBI primers were used for first-round RT-PCR of the TCR CDR3. Each CDR3 protein gets one entry after TCRdb re-called the multiplex PCR reads with MiXCR. Of more than 300,000 distinct CDR3 sequences listed, roughly 14% are singletons. The sequenced sample was blood. These receptor sequences come from a woman in her twenties or thirties with Graves' ophthalmopathy.

On this clonotype: Compared with germline, one end of the junction differs, possibly owing to a read error. CDR3 sequence: CASSIGTGLNTKAFF. The CDR3 nucleotides read TGTGCCAGTAGTATAGGGACAGGCCTGAACACTAAAGCTTTCTTT. The chain is built from TRBV19 and TRBJ1-1, with TRBD1 matching over 7 bases. The CDR3 is 15 residues long. Germline CDR1 LNHDA, CDR2 SQIVND (reference sequence).

This clonotype was found many times. The chain is built from TRBV2 and TRBJ2-2; 8 bases are a match to TRBD1. The length of the CDR3 is 15 residues. V lost 3 bases to trimming and J lost 5 bases; unmatched junction nucleotides: 5. Looked up from germline, CDR1 is SNHLY and CDR2 is FYNNEI. The CDR3: CASSERTGTTGELFF. CDR3 in DNA: TGTGCCAGCAGTGAGAGGACAGGGACGACCGGGGAGCTGTTTTTT.

This clonotype came up many times. CDR3 region: CASSVWGRNTEAFF. The CDR3 coding sequence is TGTGCCAGCAGCGTTTGGGGTCGGAACACTGAAGCTTTCTTT. The V gene is TRBV27, the J gene TRBJ1-1, with D unclear. V shed 6 bases and J shed 1 base, with 12 bases lying between them. Germline values: CDR1 MNHEY, CDR2 SMNVEV (reference sequence). CDR3 length: 14 amino acids.

V usage is TRBV27 and J usage is TRBJ2-5; 8 nucleotides agree with TRBD2. The V and J ends lost 7 bases and 3 bases, in that order; junction bases with no gene match: 10. The CDR3 loop spans 15 amino acids. In germline, CDR1 is MNHEY, CDR2 SMNVEV (reference sequence). CDR3 amino acids: CASTHLGAGEETQYF. The CDR3 DNA follows: TGTGCCAGCACCCACTTGGGAGCGGGGGAAGAGACCCAGTACTTC.

The table lists this clonotype with many counts. The V and J genes are TRBV7-8 and TRBJ2-7; D is perhaps TRBD2 (5 bases). The CDR3 is 15 residues long. V gave up 1 base and J gave up 6 bases, with 16 bases separating them. Germline-derived CDR1 and CDR2 are SGHVS and FQNEAQ. The CDR3 reads CASSLVDYVSREQYF. CDR3 DNA sequence: TGTGCCAGCAGCTTAGTCGACTATGTCTCTCGCGAGCAGTACTTC.

V gene TRBV14 combines with J gene TRBJ2-1; TRBD2 agrees at 12 bases. V lost 2 bases to trimming and J lost 9 bases; unmatched junction nucleotides: 14. Germline CDR1 reads SGHDN; CDR2 reads FVKESK. The CDR3 is made up of 18 amino acids. DNA of the CDR3: TGTGCCAGCAGCCAACACACGCAGGGACTAGCGGGTTTCGGTGAGCAGTTCTTC. Protein: CASSQHTQGLAGFGEQFF.

This clonotype was observed many times. V usage is TRBV7-2 and J usage is TRBJ1-6, with 7 bases aligning to TRBD1. CDR1 and CDR2 (germline): SGHTA, FQGNSA. Trimming cost V 1 base and J 6 bases; bases outside gene matches: 3. The CDR3 covers 15 residues. CDR3 in amino acids: CASSLVAGGNSPLHF. The CDR3, as DNA: TGTGCCAGCAGCTTAGTGGCAGGGGGTAATTCACCCCTCCACTTT.

This clonotype was recorded at least ten times. The genes are TRBV20-1 and TRBJ1-5, with D perhaps matching TRBD1 (5 bases). Trimming shortened V by 6 bases and J by 3 bases, and 9 bases separated the two germline ends. The CDR3 sequence is 12 residues long. From germline, CDR1 is DFQATT and CDR2 SNEGSKA (reference sequence). CDR3 residues: CSARDLNQPQHF. The CDR3 nucleotides read TGCAGTGCCCGGGACCTCAATCAGCCCCAGCATTTT.

The sample holds many counts of this clonotype. The V gene is TRBV6-2 or TRBV6-3, the J gene TRBJ2-5; unclear D gene. In germline, CDR1 is MNHEY, CDR2 SVGEGT. The CDR3 has 14 amino acids. Trimming pared 9 bases from V and 5 bases from J, leaving 19 bases between. The CDR3 loop reads CARPRTRVRETQYF. In DNA form, the CDR3 reads TGTGCCAGACCAAGGACCCGGGTGAGGGAGACCCAGTACTTC.

This clonotype came up many times. This chain connects TRBV6-1 to TRBJ2-1, with D possibly matching TRBD2 (6 bases). Deletions cut 8 bases from V and 1 base from J, with 18 bases between. There are 16 residues in the CDR3. CDR1 and CDR2 from the germline V gene are MNHNS and SASEGT. The DNA for the CDR3 is TGTGCCAGCGTGAGCTCTAGCGCGTCATCCTACAATGAGCAGTTCTTC. Its translation is CASVSSSASSYNEQFF.

This clonotype was picked up many times. This chain uses TRBV6-5 with TRBJ1-6; 8 nucleotides match TRBD1. V was clipped by 0 bases and J by 9 bases; unmatched bases: 7. Per the germline V gene, CDR1 is MNHEY and CDR2 is SVGAGI. This CDR3 has 16 amino acids. The CDR3 DNA is TGTGCCAGCAGTTACTCTGACAGGGGTCGCGGTTCACCCCTCCACTTT. Translated, it gives CASSYSDRGRGSPLHF.

As for this clonotype: The conserved phenylalanine or tryptophan normally closing the CDR3 is absent here, so this likely arose from a read error. Because the CDR3's place on the DNA is in doubt, the DNA is left out and the CDR3 is given as listed by TCRdb. The CDR3 region is CAISETRGPY. This chain joins TRBV6-1 and TRBJ1-2; TRBD1 is taken as the D call from the table, unchecked against the DNA. CDR1 is MNHNS, CDR2 SASEGT, per germline. The CDR3 length is 10 residues, termini included.

Ten or more counts support this clonotype. Here the CDR3 DNA reads TGTGCCAGCAGCCTCAGGGGACAGAACTATGGCTACACCTTC. It codes for CASSLRGQNYGYTF. The rearrangement joins TRBV11-2 to TRBJ1-2; 7 positions agree with TRBD1. Germline-derived CDR1 and CDR2 are SGHAT and FQNNGV. The CDR3 has 14 residues. Trimming took 5 bases from V and 2 from J; bases not matched to a gene: 5.

Turning to this clonotype: A much larger clone lies a single base off, so this may be a read error. This sequence joins TRBV27 and TRBJ1-2; maybe TRBD1 (5 bases). CDR3 length: 15 amino acids. Trimming shortened V by 6 bases and J by 4 bases, and 18 bases separated the two germline ends. CDR1 is MNHEY and CDR2 is SMNVEV in the germline V gene (reference sequence). CDR3 sequence reads: CASRPRLRQIYGYTF. The CDR3, as DNA: TGTGCCAGCAGACCCAGACTCCGACAGATCTATGGCTACACCTTC.

Points on this clonotype: One end of the junction varies from germline; a read error may be responsible. CDR3 DNA: TGCAGCGTCGAAATACAGGCAGGAGCGTACGGGCAGTACTTC. It specifies CSVEIQAGAYGQYF. V usage is TRBV29-1 and J usage is TRBJ2-7; a weak D match, TRBD1 (5 bases). CDR1 SQVTM and CDR2 ANQGSEA come from the germline V gene. CDR3 size: 14 residues.

This clonotype was recorded many times. The chain couples TRBV7-9 to TRBJ2-5; D call uncertain. There are 13 residues in the CDR3. With 6 bases removed from V and 5 bases from J, the gap between germline ends came to 13 bases. Per the germline V gene, CDR1 is SEHNR and CDR2 is FQNEAQ (reference sequence). As DNA, the CDR3 is TGTGCCAGCAGACCTATTGGATTGGAGACCCAGTACTTC. This gives the protein CASRPIGLETQYF.

V and J are TRBV11-3 and TRBJ1-6; D is unclear. The V end lost 7 bases, the J end lost 6 bases, and 10 bases lay between the germline ends. The CDR3 contains 13 residues. Germline V CDR1 and CDR2: SGHNT, YENEEA. CDR3 sequence: CASKDGPNSPLHF. The CDR3 nucleotides are TGTGCCAGCAAGGACGGGCCTAATTCACCCCTCCACTTT.

This clonotype was counted at least ten times. The V gene is TRBV24-1, the J gene TRBJ2-1; perhaps TRBD2 as D (5 bases). Germline loops: CDR1 KGHDR, CDR2 SFDVKD. The CDR3 has 15 amino acids. The germline V and J ends were trimmed by 7 bases and 4 bases, with 16 bases remaining between them. The CDR3 region is CATSFEVSGYNEQFF. The CDR3 DNA is TGTGCCACCAGCTTTGAGGTTTCGGGGTACAATGAGCAGTTCTTC.

This clonotype was counted ten times or more. The chain couples TRBV18 to TRBJ1-1; D is unresolved. The CDR3 covers 13 residues. CDR1 and CDR2 (germline): KGHSH, LQKENI. V was cut by 9 bases and J by 2 bases, with 13 bases left in between. The CDR3 spells CASAGSINTEAFF. The CDR3, as DNA: TGTGCCAGTGCGGGGAGCATCAACACTGAAGCTTTCTTT. Full variable domain (missing parts from reference TRBV18 and TRBJ1-1): NAGVMQNPRHLVRRRGQEARLRCSPMKGHSHVYWYRQLPEEGLKFMVYLQKENIIDESGMPKERFSAEFPKEGPSILRIQQVVRGDSAAYFCASAGSINTEAFFGQGTRLTVV.

The sample holds a few counts of this clonotype. The rearrangement links TRBV9 to TRBJ1-1; 7 bases line up with TRBD1. Germline CDR1 is SGDLS and CDR2 is YYNGEE. With 3 bases clipped from V and 1 base from J, the junction kept 6 bases outside the gene matches. This CDR3 is 15 amino acids long. In nucleotides, the CDR3 is TGTGCCAGCAGCGGGGGGACAGAAGCGAACACTGAAGCTTTCTTT. This translates into CASSGGTEANTEAFF.

This clonotype was detected many times. V usage is TRBV7-2 and J usage is TRBJ1-5, with a weak D call TRBD1 (5 bases). The V end lost 1 base, the J end lost 5 bases, and 9 bases lay between the germline ends. The CDR3 is made up of 14 amino acids. Germline loops: CDR1 SGHTA, CDR2 FQGNSA. The CDR3 is CASSLGDSHQPQHF. The CDR3 region has the DNA TGTGCCAGCAGCTTAGGAGACAGCCATCAGCCCCAGCATTTT. Supplemented by reference TRBV7-2 and TRBJ1-5, the full variable domain reads GAGVSQSPSNKVTEKGKDVELRCDPISGHTALYWYRQSLGQGLEFLIYFQGNSAPDKSGLPSDRFSAERTGGSVSTLTIQRTQQEDSAVYLCASSLGDSHQPQHFGDGTRLSIL.

This clonotype was seen a handful of times. The V gene is TRBV20-1, the J gene TRBJ2-3; possible D gene TRBD2, 6 bases. This CDR3 region has 16 residues. CDR1 is DFQATT, CDR2 SNEGSKA, per germline (reference sequence). V was cut by 0 bases and J by 5 bases, with 18 bases left in between. CDR3 residues: CSARELGAGWRDTQYF. Here the CDR3 DNA reads TGCAGTGCTAGAGAGTTAGGGGCGGGGTGGCGAGATACGCAGTATTTT.

The chain recombines TRBV7-3 with TRBJ1-1; TRBD1 agrees at 8 bases. The ends lost 6 bases at V and 4 bases at J; junction bases unmatched: 7. The CDR3 length is 14 residues. Germline lookup yields CDR1 SGHTA and CDR2 FQGTGA. The CDR3 here is CASSDTGGGTEAFF. In nucleotides, the CDR3 is TGTGCCAGCAGTGATACAGGGGGAGGCACTGAAGCTTTCTTT.

The V call is TRBV7-8, the J call TRBJ2-1; TRBD2 might be the D (6 bases). The CDR3 is made up of 18 amino acids. The V end lost 5 bases, the J end lost 5 bases, and 25 bases lay between the germline ends. Germline CDR1 and CDR2: SGHVS and FQNEAQ. The CDR3 protein is CASSHPTSGTLRNNEQFF. The CDR3 bases are TGTGCCAGCAGCCACCCCACCTCCGGGACTCTTCGAAACAATGAGCAGTTCTTC.

Ten or more counts support this clonotype. This chain uses TRBV5-6 with TRBJ2-5; the D call may be TRBD1 or TRBD2 (5 bases each). V was cut by 4 bases and J by 1 base, with 11 bases left in between. CDR3 size: 14 residues. The germline CDR1 and CDR2 sequences are SGHDT and YYEEEE. The CDR3 coding sequence is TGTGCCAGCAGCAGAGGGACGGCCCAAGAGACCCAGTACTTC. As protein: CASSRGTAQETQYF.

The sample holds many counts of this clonotype. This chain uses TRBV5-1 with TRBJ2-3; 7 nucleotides line up with TRBD2. This CDR3 has 14 residues. Germline lookup yields CDR1 SGHRS and CDR2 YFSETQ. V shed 4 bases, J shed 2 bases, and the junction held 4 bases outside the gene matches. The DNA for the CDR3 is TGCGCCAGCAGCCCGGGGGGATACACAGATACGCAGTATTTT. Its translation is CASSPGGYTDTQYF.

There are many counts of this clonotype. The V and J genes are TRBV4-1 and TRBJ1-1; tentative D call: TRBD1 (6 bases). The CDR3 has 16 residues. Germline CDR1 MGHRA, CDR2 YSYEKL. V dropped 0 bases and J dropped 0 bases, with 11 bases sitting between them. CDR3 sequence reads: CASSQDGGTVNTEAFF. In nucleotides, the CDR3 is TGCGCCAGCAGCCAAGATGGGGGCACTGTGAACACTGAAGCTTTCTTT.